A single sample gave rise to the 8 T cell receptor beta chains below, sequenced in a study of monozygotic twins with inflammatory bowel disease. TCRdb reanalyzed the 5' RACE reads, giving one entry per CDR3 protein sequence and no DNA. The sample includes roughly 150,000 distinct CDR3 sequences. Specimen: blood. The receptors were sampled from a human donor with ulcerative colitis or Crohn's disease, or a healthy co-twin of an affected twin (not recorded which).

V gene TRBV4-1 combines with J gene TRBJ1-1. CDR1 is MGHRA, CDR2 YSYEKL, per germline. The CDR3 spans 13 residues. The CDR3 is CASSQAVRTEAFF.

CDR3 sequence: CASSLEAGGVKTEAFF. J is TRBJ1-1 and V is TRBV5-1; there is no DNA to check the TCRdb D call of TRBD1. The CDR3 runs to 16 residues. Germline V gives CDR1 SGHRS, CDR2 YFSETQ. Looking up the rest from reference TRBV5-1 and TRBJ1-1 gives the full variable domain: KAGVTQTPRYLIKTRGQQVTLSCSPISGHRSVSWYQQTPGQGLQFLFEYFSETQRNKGNFPGRFSGRQFSNSRSEMNVSTLELGDSALYLCASSLEAGGVKTEAFFGQGTRLTVV.

The rearrangement links TRBV3-1 to TRBJ1-2. The germline CDR1 and CDR2 sequences are LGHDT and YNNKEL (reference sequence). The length of the CDR3 is 12 residues. The CDR3 region is CASSQDVWGYTF.

The rearrangement links TRBV5-1 to TRBJ1-1; the TCRdb D gene call, TRBD1, has no DNA to confirm it. This CDR3 is built from 17 residues. Per germline, CDR1 SGHRS and CDR2 YFSETQ. This CDR3 reads CASSLGGDRSLNTEAFF. Complete variable domain (other parts from reference TRBV5-1 and TRBJ1-1): KAGVTQTPRYLIKTRGQQVTLSCSPISGHRSVSWYQQTPGQGLQFLFEYFSETQRNKGNFPGRFSGRQFSNSRSEMNVSTLELGDSALYLCASSLGGDRSLNTEAFFGQGTRLTVV.

This chain connects TRBV6-1 to TRBJ2-7; TCRdb indicates TRBD1, and absent DNA this call remains unverified. The germline gives CDR1 MNHNS, CDR2 SASEGT. The CDR3 length is 14 residues. CDR3: CASSRGQPLYEQYF.

The chain carries TRBV7-2 and TRBJ1-2; absent DNA, TCRdb's TRBD1 call cannot be checked. CDR1 is SGHTA, CDR2 FQGNSA, per germline. This CDR3 is 16 amino acids long. CDR3 amino acids: CASSRGTASARFGYTF.

The chain has TRBV6-5 and TRBJ1-2; there is no DNA to check the TCRdb D call of TRBD1. The V gene's germline CDR1 is MNHEY and CDR2 SVGAGI. The CDR3 length is 12 residues. CDR3 region: CASSELRGGYTF.

This sequence joins TRBV7-3 and TRBJ1-1; TCRdb reports TRBD1, a call that lacks DNA to check it against. The germline gives CDR1 SGHTA, CDR2 FQGTGA. This CDR3 is built from 14 residues. CDR3 in amino acids: CASSLIPGNTEAFF. The whole variable domain, filled in from reference TRBV7-3 and TRBJ1-1, reads GAGVSQTPSNKVTEKGKYVELRCDPISGHTALYWYRQSLGQGPEFLIYFQGTGAADDSGLPNDRFFAVRPEGSVSTLKIQRTERGDSAVYLCASSLIPGNTEAFFGQGTRLTVV.